This T cell receptor (beta chain) was obtained from a study of control samples from healthy donors and cancer patients. The protocol was immunoSEQ multiplex PCR, while the TCRdb copy is restricted to in-frame clones and leaves out a portion. The data show tens of thousands of clones, under 95% seen once. Per germline, CDR1 MNHEY and CDR2 SVGAGI. The CDR3 is made up of 14 amino acids. V was pared by 3 bases and J by 0 bases, with 6 bases between. The chain combines TRBV6-5 with TRBJ1-3, with no clear D. Sequenced: PBMCs. The TCR was taken from a woman aged 40 to 50 with lung cancer. CDR3 bases: TGTGCCAGCAGTTATCTAAGCTCTGGAAACACCATATATTTT. Protein product: CASSYLSSGNTIYF.